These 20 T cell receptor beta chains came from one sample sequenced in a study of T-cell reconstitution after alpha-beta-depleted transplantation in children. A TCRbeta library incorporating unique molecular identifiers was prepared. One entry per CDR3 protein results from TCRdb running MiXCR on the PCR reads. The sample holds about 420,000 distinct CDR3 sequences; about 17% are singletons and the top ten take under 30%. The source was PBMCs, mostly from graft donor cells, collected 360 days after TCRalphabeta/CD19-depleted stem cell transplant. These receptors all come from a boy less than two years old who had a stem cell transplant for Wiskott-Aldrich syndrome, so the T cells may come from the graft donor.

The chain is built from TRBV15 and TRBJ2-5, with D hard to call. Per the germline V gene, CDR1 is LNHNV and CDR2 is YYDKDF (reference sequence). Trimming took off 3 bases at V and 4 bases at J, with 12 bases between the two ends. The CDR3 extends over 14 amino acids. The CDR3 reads CATSSPAKGETQYF. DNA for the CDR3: TGTGCCACCAGCAGCCCAGCGAAGGGAGAGACCCAGTACTTC.

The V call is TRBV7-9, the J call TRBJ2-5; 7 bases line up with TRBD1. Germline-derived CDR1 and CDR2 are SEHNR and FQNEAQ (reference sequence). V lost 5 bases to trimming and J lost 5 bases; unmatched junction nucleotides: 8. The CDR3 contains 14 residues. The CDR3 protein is CASSRITGAETQYF. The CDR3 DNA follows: TGTGCCAGCAGCAGAATTACAGGGGCGGAGACCCAGTACTTC. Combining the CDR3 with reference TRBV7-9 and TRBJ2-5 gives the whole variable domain DTGVSQNPRHKITKRGQNVTFRCDPISEHNRLYWYRQTLGQGPEFLTYFQNEAQLEKSRLLSDRFSAERPKGSFSTLEIQRTEQGDSAMYLCASSRITGAETQYFGPGTRLLVL.

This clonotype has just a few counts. The CDR3 loop is CASSLWRRSGNTIYF. CDR3 bases: TGTGCCAGCAGCTTATGGCGGCGCTCTGGAAACACCATATATTTT. The gene calls are TRBV7-7 and TRBJ1-3; D is uncertain. From germline, CDR1 is SSHAT and CDR2 FNYEAQ (reference sequence). V lost 2 bases to trimming and J lost 0 bases, with 8 bases between them. The length of the CDR3 is 15 residues.

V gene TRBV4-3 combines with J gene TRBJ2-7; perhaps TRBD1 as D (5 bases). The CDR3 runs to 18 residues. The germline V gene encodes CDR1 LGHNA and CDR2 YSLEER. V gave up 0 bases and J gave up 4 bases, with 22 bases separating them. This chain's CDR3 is CASSQDYRKTGLHYEQYF. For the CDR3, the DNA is TGCGCCAGCAGCCAAGATTATAGGAAAACAGGTCTTCATTACGAGCAGTACTTC.

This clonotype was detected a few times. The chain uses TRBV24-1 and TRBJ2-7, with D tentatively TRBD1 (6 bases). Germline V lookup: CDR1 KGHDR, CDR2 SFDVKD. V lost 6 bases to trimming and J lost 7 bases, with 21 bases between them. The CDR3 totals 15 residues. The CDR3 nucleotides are TGTGCCACCAGTAAGGGGGATGGGTCTACAATTGAGCAGTACTTC. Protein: CATSKGDGSTIEQYF.

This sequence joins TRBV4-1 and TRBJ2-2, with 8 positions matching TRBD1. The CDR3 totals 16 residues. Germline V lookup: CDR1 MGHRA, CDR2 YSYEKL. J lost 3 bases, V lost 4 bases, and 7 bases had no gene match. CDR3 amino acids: CASSLWDRPYTGELFF. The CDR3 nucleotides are TGCGCCAGCAGCCTTTGGGACAGGCCTTACACCGGGGAGCTGTTTTTT.

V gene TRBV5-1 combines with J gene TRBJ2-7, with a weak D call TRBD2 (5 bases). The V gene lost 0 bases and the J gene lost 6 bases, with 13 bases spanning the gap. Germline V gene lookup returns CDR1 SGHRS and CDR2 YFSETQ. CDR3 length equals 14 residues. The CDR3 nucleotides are TGCGCCAGCAGCTTGGAATCACCACGGGGCGAGCAGTACTTC. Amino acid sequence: CASSLESPRGEQYF.

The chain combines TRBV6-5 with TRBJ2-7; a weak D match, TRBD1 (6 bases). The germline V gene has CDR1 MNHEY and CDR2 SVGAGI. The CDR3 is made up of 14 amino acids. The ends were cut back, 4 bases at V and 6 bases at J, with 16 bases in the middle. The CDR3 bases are TGTGCCAGCAGTTCCCCTAGGGGGATTAGCGAGCAGTACTTC. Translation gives CASSSPRGISEQYF.

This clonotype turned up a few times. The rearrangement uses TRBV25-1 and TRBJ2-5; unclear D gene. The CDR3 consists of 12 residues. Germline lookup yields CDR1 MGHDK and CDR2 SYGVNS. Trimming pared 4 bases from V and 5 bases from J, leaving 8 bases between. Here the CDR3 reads CASSAPQETQYF. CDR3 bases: TGTGCCAGCAGTGCGCCCCAGGAGACCCAGTACTTC.

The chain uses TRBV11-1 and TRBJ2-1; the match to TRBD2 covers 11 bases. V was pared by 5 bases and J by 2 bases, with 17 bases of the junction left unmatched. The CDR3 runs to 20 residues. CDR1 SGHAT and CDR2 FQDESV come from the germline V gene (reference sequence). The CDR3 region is CASSPRSGVAGGRTYNEQFF. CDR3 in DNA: TGTGCCAGCAGCCCCCGGAGCGGGGTAGCGGGAGGGCGAACCTACAATGAGCAGTTCTTC.

In DNA, the CDR3 is TGTGCCAGCAGTGCGAGGACAGTCCAAGAGACCCAGTACTTC. This translates into CASSARTVQETQYF. The chain is built from TRBV2 and TRBJ2-5; maybe TRBD1 (6 bases). From germline, CDR1 is SNHLY and CDR2 FYNNEI. Trimming pared 4 bases from V and 1 base from J, leaving 10 bases between. This CDR3 region has 14 residues.

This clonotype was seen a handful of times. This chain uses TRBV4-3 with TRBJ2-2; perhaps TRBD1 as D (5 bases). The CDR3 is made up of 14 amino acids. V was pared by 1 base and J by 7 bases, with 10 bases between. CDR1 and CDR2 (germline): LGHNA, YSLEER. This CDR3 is CASSQGGRVGELFF. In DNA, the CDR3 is TGCGCCAGCAGCCAAGGGGGCAGGGTCGGGGAGCTGTTTTTT.

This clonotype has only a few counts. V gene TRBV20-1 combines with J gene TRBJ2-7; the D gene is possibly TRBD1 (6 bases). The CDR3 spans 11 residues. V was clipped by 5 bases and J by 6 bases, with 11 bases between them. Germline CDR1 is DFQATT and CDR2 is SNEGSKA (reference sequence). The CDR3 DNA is TGCAGTGCTCACAGGGCCCGCGAGCAGTACTTC. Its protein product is CSAHRAREQYF.

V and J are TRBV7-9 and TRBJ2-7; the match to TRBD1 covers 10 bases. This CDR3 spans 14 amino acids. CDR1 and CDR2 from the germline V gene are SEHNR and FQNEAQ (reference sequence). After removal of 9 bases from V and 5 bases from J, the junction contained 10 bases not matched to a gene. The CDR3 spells CASRDRGVRNEQYF. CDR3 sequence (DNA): TGTGCCAGTAGGGACAGGGGAGTTAGAAACGAGCAGTACTTC. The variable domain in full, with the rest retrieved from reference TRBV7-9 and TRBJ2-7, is DTGVSQNPRHKITKRGQNVTFRCDPISEHNRLYWYRQTLGQGPEFLTYFQNEAQLEKSRLLSDRFSAERPKGSFSTLEIQRTEQGDSAMYLCASRDRGVRNEQYFGPGTRLTVT.

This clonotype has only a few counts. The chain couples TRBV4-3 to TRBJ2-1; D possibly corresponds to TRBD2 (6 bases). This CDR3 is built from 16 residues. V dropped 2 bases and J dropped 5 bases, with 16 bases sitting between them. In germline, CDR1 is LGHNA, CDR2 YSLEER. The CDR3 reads CASSQSHRRDHNEQFF. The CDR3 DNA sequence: TGCGCCAGCAGCCAATCCCATAGGCGGGACCACAATGAGCAGTTCTTC.

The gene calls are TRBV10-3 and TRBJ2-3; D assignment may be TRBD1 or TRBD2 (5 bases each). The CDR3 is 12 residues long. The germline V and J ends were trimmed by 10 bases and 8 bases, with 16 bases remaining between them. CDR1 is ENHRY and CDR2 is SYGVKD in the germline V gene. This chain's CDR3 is CATARGDGTQYF. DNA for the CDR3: TGTGCCACCGCTCGAGGGGATGGTACGCAGTATTTT.

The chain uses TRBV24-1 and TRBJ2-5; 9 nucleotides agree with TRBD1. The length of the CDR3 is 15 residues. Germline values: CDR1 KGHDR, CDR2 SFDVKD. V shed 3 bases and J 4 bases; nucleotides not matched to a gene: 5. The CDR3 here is CATSDTGGIGETQYF. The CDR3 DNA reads TGTGCCACCAGTGATACAGGGGGCATCGGAGAGACCCAGTACTTC.

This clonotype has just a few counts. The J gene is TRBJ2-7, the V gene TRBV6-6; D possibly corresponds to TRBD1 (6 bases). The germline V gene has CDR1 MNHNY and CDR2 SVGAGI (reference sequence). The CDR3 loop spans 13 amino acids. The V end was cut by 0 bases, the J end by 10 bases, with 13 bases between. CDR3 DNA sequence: TGTGCCAGCAGTTACTCTAAAGGGGGTAGTCAGTACTTC. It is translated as CASSYSKGGSQYF.

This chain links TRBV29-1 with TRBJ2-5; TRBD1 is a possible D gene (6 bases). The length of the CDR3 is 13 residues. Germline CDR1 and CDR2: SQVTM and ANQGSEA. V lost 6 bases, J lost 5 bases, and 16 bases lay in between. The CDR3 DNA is TGCAGCGTAGCACCAACAGGGTATGAGACCCAGTACTTC. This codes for CSVAPTGYETQYF.

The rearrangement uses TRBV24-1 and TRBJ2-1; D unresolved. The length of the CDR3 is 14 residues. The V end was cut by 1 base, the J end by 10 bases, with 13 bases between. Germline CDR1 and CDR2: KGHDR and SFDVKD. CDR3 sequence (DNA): TGTGCCACCAGTGATTTCCCTCAGGCAGCGGAGCAGTTCTTC. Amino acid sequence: CATSDFPQAAEQFF.